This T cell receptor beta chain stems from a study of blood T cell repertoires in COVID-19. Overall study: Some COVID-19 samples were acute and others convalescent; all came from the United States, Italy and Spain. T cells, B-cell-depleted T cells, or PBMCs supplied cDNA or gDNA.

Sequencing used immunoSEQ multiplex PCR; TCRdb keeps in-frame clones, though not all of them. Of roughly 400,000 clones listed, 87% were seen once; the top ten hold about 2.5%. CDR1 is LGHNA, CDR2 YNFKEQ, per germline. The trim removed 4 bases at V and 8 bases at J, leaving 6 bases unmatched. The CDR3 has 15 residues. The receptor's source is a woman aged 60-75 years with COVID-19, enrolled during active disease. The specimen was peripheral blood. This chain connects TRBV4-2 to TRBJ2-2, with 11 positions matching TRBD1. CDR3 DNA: TGTGCCAGCAGCCCCGGACAGGGGGCAGGTGGGGAGCTGTTTTTT. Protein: CASSPGQGAGGELFF.